The TCR beta chain under discussion was sequenced for a study of blood T cell repertoires in COVID-19. Whole-study context: Sources were T cells, B-cell-depleted T cells, or PBMCs; the material itself was cDNA or gDNA.

The CDR3 totals 15 residues. V lost 5 bases, J lost 6 bases, and 7 bases stayed unmatched. Germline CDR1 and CDR2: SEHNR and FQNEAQ (reference sequence). Clones were sequenced by immunoSEQ multiplex PCR, and TCRdb holds only the in-frame ones, with some missing. This sample has some 150,000 clones; 85% to 90% occur once, and the top ten carry 1.2%. The sequence derives from a woman in her thirties with acute COVID-19. The genes are TRBV7-9 and TRBJ2-2; 9 bases fit TRBD2. Sequenced input: PBMCs or T cells enriched from blood (not recorded which). CDR3 region: CASSLGLADAGELFF. The CDR3 bases are TGTGCCAGCAGCCTGGGACTAGCAGACGCCGGGGAGCTGTTTTTT.